This T cell receptor (beta chain) came from a study of PD-1 blockade in classical Hodgkin lymphoma. This CDR3 has 16 residues. CDR1 and CDR2 (germline): SGHRS, YFSETQ. The V and J ends lost 0 bases and 4 bases, in that order; junction bases with no gene match: 3. The time point is: cycle 4 day 1 (C4D1), after less than 7 weeks of nivolumab. All patients relapsed after autologous stem cell transplantation, and brentuximab vedotin exposure varied. By magnetic negative selection, CD4+ T cells were purified from thawed PBMCs. The study recorded best responses of complete response, partial response or progressive disease. Study-level results: There was a significant rise in CD4+ TCR diversity by C4D1, with no such rise for CD8+. Similar baseline diversity was found in complete responders and newly diagnosed patients. Differences between repertoires have undefined causes, possibly disease activity or prior therapy.

Method: immunoSEQ multiplex PCR; TCRdb's copy keeps in-frame clones and lacks some. The profile shows fewer than 35,000 clones, 92% of them singletons. Comments on this clone: Its target is unknown.

The chain is built from TRBV5-1 and TRBJ2-5; 13 bases line up with TRBD2. The source is a human donor with classical Hodgkin lymphoma. The sequencing here drew on CD4+ T cells from blood, taken before the fourth cycle of nivolumab. The CDR3 loop is CASSLGLAGGGETQYF. CDR3 nucleotide sequence: TGCGCCAGCAGCTTGGGACTAGCGGGAGGTGGAGAGACCCAGTACTTC.